One T cell receptor (beta chain) is described in this entry. Its antigen is not identified. V trimming: 3 bases; J trimming: 0 bases; junction bases outside the gene matches: 14. This CDR3 contains 19 residues. The V gene's germline CDR1 is SNHLY and CDR2 FYNNEI. The data stem from a study of cytomegalovirus exposure and HLA in healthy donors. The study's findings and limits: HLA alleles were associated with 17,000 or so TCR beta sequences in a later analysis at 0.05 false discovery rate.

The PCR had 60 Vbeta and 13 Jbeta primers. Data came from immunoSEQ multiplex PCR; TCRdb stores just in-frame clones and leaves some out. This table has around 150,000 clones, over 60% appearing once. This chain connects TRBV2 to TRBJ1-5; 7 positions agree with TRBD1. Sequencing input: PBMCs. The sequence was obtained from a man aged 35-49 years in good health and CMV-seronegative. The chain's CDR3 is CASSEGGGGGGHSNQPQHF. CDR3 coding DNA: TGTGCCAGCAGTGAGGGGGGAGGGGGCGGGGGGCATAGCAATCAGCCCCAGCATTTT.